The present T cell receptor (beta chain) was sequenced within a study of cytomegalovirus exposure and HLA in healthy donors. Whole-study findings and limits: Among CMV-associated TCR beta chains, most appeared HLA-restricted in a later analysis. A few V segments could not be told apart, such as TRBV6-2 and TRBV6-3, and were left out. In vitro data verified a few CMV-associated chains as specific for CMV antigens.

About this clone: Its antigen is not known.

The CDR3 totals 16 residues. V lost 3 bases, J lost 2 bases, and 7 bases stayed unmatched. CDR1 is SNHLY and CDR2 is FYNNEI in the germline V gene. It was with 60 Vbeta and 13 Jbeta primers that the PCR ran. TCRdb keeps only in-frame clones here, not all; method: immunoSEQ multiplex PCR. The sample yields fewer than 90,000 clones, about 67% seen once. The rearrangement joins TRBV2 to TRBJ2-3, with TRBD2 identical over 8 bases. Sequenced sample: PBMCs. The sequence was obtained from a man between 35 and 55 years old in good health and CMV-seropositive. CDR3 residues: CASSELVAGNTDTQYF. In DNA form, the CDR3 reads TGTGCCAGCAGTGAGTTAGTAGCGGGGAACACAGATACGCAGTATTTT.